The rows below give T cell receptor beta chains drawn from one sample of a study of T cells after yellow fever vaccination. TCRdb passed the 5' RACE reads through MiXCR, listing each CDR3 protein once. The table includes about 330,000 distinct CDR3 sequences, roughly 8.4% detected once. Material: PBMCs, obtained about 49 days after the first yellow fever vaccination. All receptors derive from a man aged 18 to 29 who received the YFV17D yellow fever vaccine. Both conserved end residues are part of each CDR3. The D gene is left open where the match is weak. Clone size, where shown, is once, few, many, or a class for clones that have expanded.

clone size: -
J gene: TRBJ2-3
V gene: TRBV7-8
D gene: -
CDR3 DNA: TGTGCCAGCAGCACCCCCTCGGGGGGCCGCACAGATACGCAGTATTTT
CDR3 protein: CASSTPSGGRTDTQYF

clone size: -
J gene: TRBJ2-5
V gene: TRBV11-2
D gene: TRBD1
CDR3 DNA: TGTGCCAGCAGCTTAAACGTCGCTGGACAGGCCCGAGAGACCCAGTACTTC
CDR3 protein: CASSLNVAGQARETQYF

clone size: -
J gene: TRBJ1-2
V gene: TRBV2
D gene: -
CDR3 DNA: TGTGCCAGCGCTAACCCCCAGCAACACCCCCGGGACACCTTC
CDR3 protein: CASANPQQHPRDTF

clone size: few
J gene: TRBJ2-2
V gene: TRBV5-1
D gene: -
CDR3 DNA: TGCGCCAGCAGCTTGAGTGTCGCCGGGGAGCTGTTTTTT
CDR3 protein: CASSLSVAGELFF

clone size: few
J gene: TRBJ2-1
V gene: TRBV7-9
D gene: -
CDR3 DNA: TGTGCCAGCAGCTTAGCCTCGGCCCCCGAGCAGTTCTTC
CDR3 protein: CASSLASAPEQFF

clone size: -
J gene: TRBJ1-1
V gene: TRBV5-4
D gene: -
CDR3 DNA: TGTGCCAGCAGCTCGCCCGGGCAGGGGCAAACTGAAGCTTTCTTT
CDR3 protein: CASSSPGQGQTEAFF

clone size: few
J gene: TRBJ1-2
V gene: TRBV20-1
D gene: -
CDR3 DNA: TGCAGTGCTGGGACACGGGTGTCGGTTGGCTACACCTTC
CDR3 protein: CSAGTRVSVGYTF

clone size: many
J gene: TRBJ2-7
V gene: TRBV4-1
D gene: TRBD1
CDR3 DNA: TGCGCCAGCAGCCAGGCGGGACAGGGAGGCGAGCAGTACTTC
CDR3 protein: CASSQAGQGGEQYF

clone size: -
J gene: TRBJ2-1
V gene: TRBV7-6
D gene: -
CDR3 DNA: TGTGCCAGCAGCTCCCTTAGCCTCCCTACGGTGTACAATGAGCAGTTCTTC
CDR3 protein: CASSSLSLPTVYNEQFF

clone size: few
J gene: TRBJ2-3
V gene: TRBV10-2
D gene: TRBD2
CDR3 DNA: TGCGCCAGCAGTGGTCTAGCGGGGGGGTCAGATACGCAGTATTTT
CDR3 protein: CASSGLAGGSDTQYF

clone size: few
J gene: TRBJ2-3
V gene: TRBV7-6
D gene: -
CDR3 DNA: TGTGCCAGCAGCTTAGGGGCAACTAGCACAGATACGCAGTATTTT
CDR3 protein: CASSLGATSTDTQYF

clone size: many
J gene: TRBJ1-1
V gene: TRBV12-3/TRBV12-4
D gene: -
CDR3 DNA: TGTGCCAGCAGCATGAACACTGAAGCTTTCTTT
CDR3 protein: CASSMNTEAFF

clone size: -
J gene: TRBJ1-2
V gene: TRBV14
D gene: -
CDR3 DNA: TGTGCCAGCAGCCCCCTAAGGCCGACGAGCTATGGCTACACCTTC
CDR3 protein: CASSPLRPTSYGYTF

clone size: few
J gene: TRBJ1-1
V gene: TRBV4-2
D gene: -
CDR3 DNA: TGTGCCAGCAGCCAAGATGTCGGGGCCGGGTCAACTGAAGCTTTCTTT
CDR3 protein: CASSQDVGAGSTEAFF

clone size: few
J gene: TRBJ2-2
V gene: TRBV6-5
D gene: -
CDR3 DNA: TGTGCCAGCAGTACCCTTGGGGGGTGGGACACCGGGGAGCTGTTTTTT
CDR3 protein: CASSTLGGWDTGELFF

clone size: -
J gene: TRBJ2-7
V gene: TRBV7-2
D gene: TRBD2
CDR3 DNA: TGTGCCAGCAGCTTAGCCAGCAGCGGGGGGGACGAGCAGTACTTC
CDR3 protein: CASSLASSGGDEQYF

clone size: many
J gene: TRBJ1-2
V gene: TRBV20-1
D gene: -
CDR3 DNA: TGCAGTGCACAACCGGGGGGCTACACCTTC
CDR3 protein: CSAQPGGYTF

clone size: few
J gene: TRBJ2-3
V gene: TRBV11-2
D gene: -
CDR3 DNA: TGTGCCAGCAGCCTCCCCGCTGGGCGGGGCGTCTACGATAGCACAGATACGCAGTATTTT
CDR3 protein: CASSLPAGRGVYDSTDTQYF

clone size: many
J gene: TRBJ1-4
V gene: TRBV25-1
D gene: -
CDR3 DNA: TGTGCCAGCAGTGGGAGTCCTAATGAAAAACTGTTTTTT
CDR3 protein: CASSGSPNEKLFF

clone size: -
J gene: TRBJ2-3
V gene: TRBV29-1
D gene: TRBD1
CDR3 DNA: TGCAGCGTCCCCCGGGACAGGGGCCTGGATACGCAGTATTTT
CDR3 protein: CSVPRDRGLDTQYF

clone size: -
J gene: TRBJ1-4
V gene: TRBV6-5
D gene: -
CDR3 DNA: TGTGCCAGCAGCTATGGCGCAGGGTCAACTAATGAAAAACTGTTTTTT
CDR3 protein: CASSYGAGSTNEKLFF

clone size: -
J gene: TRBJ1-5
V gene: TRBV7-3
D gene: -
CDR3 DNA: TGTGCCAGCAGTAGCGGAGATCAGCCCCAGCATTTT
CDR3 protein: CASSSGDQPQHF

clone size: few
J gene: TRBJ2-5
V gene: TRBV29-1
D gene: -
CDR3 DNA: TGCAGCGTTGAAGGGGGCCTGGAGACCCAGTACTTC
CDR3 protein: CSVEGGLETQYF

clone size: few
J gene: TRBJ2-3
V gene: TRBV10-3
D gene: -
CDR3 DNA: TGTGCCACGGGTTTGACGTCGGGCACAGATACGCAGTATTTT
CDR3 protein: CATGLTSGTDTQYF

clone size: -
J gene: TRBJ2-5
V gene: TRBV6-2/TRBV6-3
D gene: -
CDR3 DNA: TGTGCCAGCAGTTACACCATGGGACAAGAGACCCAGTACTTC
CDR3 protein: CASSYTMGQETQYF

clone size: few
J gene: TRBJ2-3
V gene: TRBV7-2
D gene: TRBD2
CDR3 DNA: TGTGCCAGCAGCTTAGTTCGAGCGGGGGGCGATACGCAGTATTTT
CDR3 protein: CASSLVRAGGDTQYF

clone size: -
J gene: TRBJ1-4
V gene: TRBV5-1
D gene: -
CDR3 DNA: TGCGCCAGCACCATGACCGGGGATCCAAATGAAAAACTGTTTTTT
CDR3 protein: CASTMTGDPNEKLFF

clone size: -
J gene: TRBJ1-5
V gene: TRBV20-1
D gene: TRBD1
CDR3 DNA: TGCAGTGCTAACTCGGGCAGGGGGTCACTTCTGAGCAATCAGCCCCAGCATTTT
CDR3 protein: CSANSGRGSLLSNQPQHF

clone size: few
J gene: TRBJ1-6
V gene: TRBV3-1
D gene: TRBD1
CDR3 DNA: TGTGCCAGCAGCCAAACCTCCGGGACAGCCATGTCACCCCTCCACTTT
CDR3 protein: CASSQTSGTAMSPLHF

clone size: -
J gene: TRBJ2-1
V gene: TRBV23-1
D gene: -
CDR3 DNA: TGCGCCAGCAGTCTACCGAGGGGATGCAGGACAAATTCCATCTCCTACAATGAGCAGTTCTTC
CDR3 protein: CASSLPRGCRTNSISYNEQFF

clone size: -
J gene: TRBJ1-5
V gene: TRBV24-1
D gene: TRBD1
CDR3 DNA: TGTGCCACCAGTGGGACAGGCGTCGGCAATCAGCCCCAGCATTTT
CDR3 protein: CATSGTGVGNQPQHF

clone size: many
J gene: TRBJ2-2
V gene: TRBV5-1
D gene: -
CDR3 DNA: TGCGCCAGCAGCCTCGTAGCAGGGGTTACCGGGGAGCTGTTTTTT
CDR3 protein: CASSLVAGVTGELFF

clone size: few
J gene: TRBJ2-5
V gene: TRBV20-1
D gene: -
CDR3 DNA: TGCAGTGCTAGATCTGAACAAGAGACCCAGTACTTC
CDR3 protein: CSARSEQETQYF

clone size: few
J gene: TRBJ2-7
V gene: TRBV7-2
D gene: TRBD2
CDR3 DNA: TGTGCCAGCAGCGCAATAGCGGGGGCCTTATACGAGCAGTACTTC
CDR3 protein: CASSAIAGALYEQYF

clone size: -
J gene: TRBJ2-3
V gene: TRBV7-3
D gene: TRBD2
CDR3 DNA: TGTGCCAGCAGCCGTAGTGGACTAGGCACAGATACGCAGTATTTT
CDR3 protein: CASSRSGLGTDTQYF

clone size: -
J gene: TRBJ1-5
V gene: TRBV12-3/TRBV12-4
D gene: TRBD1
CDR3 DNA: TGTGCCAGCAGGCGAACGGGGACAGGGGTCAATCAGCCCCAGCATTTT
CDR3 protein: CASRRTGTGVNQPQHF

clone size: -
J gene: TRBJ2-5
V gene: TRBV3-1
D gene: -
CDR3 DNA: TGTGCCAGCAGCCAAGCCTATCGGGAGACCCAGTACTTC
CDR3 protein: CASSQAYRETQYF

clone size: few
J gene: TRBJ2-1
V gene: TRBV7-9
D gene: -
CDR3 DNA: TGTGCCAGCAGCTTAGCGCAAGGGCAGGGAAGAGACAATGAGCAGTTCTTC
CDR3 protein: CASSLAQGQGRDNEQFF

clone size: -
J gene: TRBJ2-7
V gene: TRBV7-9
D gene: -
CDR3 DNA: TGTGCCAGCAGCTTAGGAGGGACGGTTAGCTCCTACGAGCAGTACTTC
CDR3 protein: CASSLGGTVSSYEQYF

clone size: few
J gene: TRBJ2-1
V gene: TRBV12-3/TRBV12-4
D gene: -
CDR3 DNA: TGTGCCAGCAGGTCCCCTAGGGCGGGCCCATACAATGAGCAGTTCTTC
CDR3 protein: CASRSPRAGPYNEQFF

clone size: many
J gene: TRBJ1-4
V gene: TRBV6-5
D gene: -
CDR3 DNA: TGTGCCAGCAGTTACTCGTGGAGGGCGGTCGATGAAAAACTGTTTTTT
CDR3 protein: CASSYSWRAVDEKLFF